This passage covers 25 T cell receptor beta chains from one sample sequenced in a study of blood T cell repertoires in COVID-19 (dated by TCRdb to the early 2020s). Receptor amplification or capture employed the immunoSEQ multiplex PCR assay. Entries here come from immuneACCESS through TCRdb and include only in-frame sequences with V and J called. Some clones fail to appear in such tables; in the studies checked, an unresolved V gene covers under half of the shortfall, and the cause of the remainder is unknown. The sample table lists some 320,000 clones, 89% of them with a count of one. 4.5% to 5.5% of the sample is taken by the ten largest. The sequencing sample was made of PBMCs or T cells enriched from blood (not recorded which). These receptors were taken from a man aged 60-69 years who had recovered from COVID-19.

The V and J genes are TRBV28 and TRBJ1-4; 7 bases map to TRBD1. This CDR3 spans 13 amino acids. Looked up from germline, CDR1 is MDHEN and CDR2 is SYDVKM. After removal of 6 bases from V and 7 bases from J, the junction contained 5 bases not matched to a gene. The CDR3 DNA sequence: TGTGCCAGCAGGAGGGGGCGCGGTGAAAAACTGTTTTTT. Its protein is CASRRGRGEKLFF. The complete variable domain, with remaining parts taken from reference TRBV28 and TRBJ1-4, reads DVKVTQSSRYLVKRTGEKVFLECVQDMDHENMFWYRQDPGLGLRLIYFSYDVKMKEKGDIPEGYSVSREKKERFSLILESASTNQTSMYLCASRRGRGEKLFFGSGTQLSVL.

The CDR3 is CASSGGGAGGSWYEQYF. For the CDR3, the DNA is TGTGCCAGCAGCGGAGGGGGGGCTGGAGGGAGTTGGTACGAGCAGTACTTC. This chain uses TRBV7-2 with TRBJ2-7, with D possibly matching TRBD2 (7 bases). The V gene lost 5 bases and the J gene lost 4 bases, with 24 bases spanning the gap. Germline assignment: CDR1 SGHTA and CDR2 FQGNSA. This CDR3 has 17 residues.

The chain recombines TRBV30 with TRBJ1-3, with D unresolved. Germline V gives CDR1 GTSNPN, CDR2 SVGIG (reference sequence). The CDR3 contains 12 residues. The V and J ends lost 3 bases and 0 bases respectively, with 3 bases between them. The CDR3 spells CAWSGSGNTIYF. The CDR3 DNA is TGTGCCTGGAGCGGCTCTGGAAACACCATATATTTT.

This clone has a handful of counts. The rearrangement links TRBV18 to TRBJ2-7; no reliable D call. The CDR3 has 15 amino acids. Trimming cost V 0 bases and J 4 bases, with 13 bases left between them. Per germline, CDR1 KGHSH and CDR2 LQKENI. The chain's CDR3 is CASSPPETPRYEQYF. The CDR3 DNA reads as TGTGCCAGCTCACCACCGGAAACGCCTAGGTACGAGCAGTACTTC. Together with reference TRBV18 and TRBJ2-7, the CDR3 gives the full variable domain: NAGVMQNPRHLVRRRGQEARLRCSPMKGHSHVYWYRQLPEEGLKFMVYLQKENIIDESGMPKERFSAEFPKEGPSILRIQQVVRGDSAAYFCASSPPETPRYEQYFGPGTRLTVT.

V usage is TRBV29-1 and J usage is TRBJ1-1, with D maybe TRBD1 (5 bases). Deletions cut 5 bases from V and 1 base from J, with 11 bases between. The CDR3 covers 13 residues. The germline V gene encodes CDR1 SQVTM and CDR2 ANQGSEA. In DNA, the CDR3 is TGCAGCGTTCCAAGGGACTGGAACACTGAAGCTTTCTTT. Translation gives CSVPRDWNTEAFF.

This clone turned up a few times. The rearrangement joins TRBV5-4 to TRBJ2-7; perhaps TRBD1 as D (6 bases). CDR1 is SGHNT, CDR2 YYREEE, per germline (reference sequence). V lost 5 bases, J lost 5 bases, and 14 bases lay in between. The CDR3 loop spans 13 amino acids. CDR3 region: CASRQGTVDEQYF. CDR3 DNA sequence: TGTGCCAGCAGGCAGGGGACGGTTGACGAGCAGTACTTC.

J is TRBJ2-7 and V is TRBV27, with D perhaps matching TRBD2 (5 bases). Germline-derived CDR1 and CDR2 are MNHEY and SMNVEV (reference sequence). The CDR3 extends over 18 amino acids. Between the trimmed V and J ends, which lost 1 base and 4 bases, there was a span of 23 bases. In nucleotides, the CDR3 is TGTGCCAGCAGTTTATTCCCCCACGAGGGATTCCCTCGGTACGAGCAGTACTTC. Translating it yields CASSLFPHEGFPRYEQYF.

The chain uses TRBV9 and TRBJ1-6; D unclear. The CDR3 is made up of 14 amino acids. Germline V gene lookup returns CDR1 SGDLS and CDR2 YYNGEE. The V gene lost 7 bases and the J gene lost 0 bases, with 8 bases spanning the gap. CDR3 in amino acids: CASGGGSYNSPLHF. The DNA for the CDR3 is TGTGCCAGCGGAGGAGGCTCCTATAATTCACCCCTCCACTTT.

The chain combines TRBV24-1 with TRBJ1-2; D might be TRBD1 (6 bases). Between the trimmed V and J ends, which lost 5 bases and 7 bases, there was a span of 10 bases. The CDR3 is 12 residues long. Germline V lookup: CDR1 KGHDR, CDR2 SFDVKD. As DNA, the CDR3 is TGTGCCACCAGTGGTGGGACATTTGGCTACACCTTC. Translation gives CATSGGTFGYTF.

The chain employs TRBV27 and TRBJ2-1; tentative D call: TRBD2 (6 bases). The germline CDR1 and CDR2 sequences are MNHEY and SMNVEV (reference sequence). The CDR3 has 19 residues. V lost 5 bases, J lost 0 bases, and 23 bases lay in between. The CDR3 here is CASSPTRMGPMSSYNEQFF. In DNA, the CDR3 is TGTGCCAGCAGTCCGACTAGAATGGGTCCTATGAGCTCCTACAATGAGCAGTTCTTC.

V usage is TRBV11-2 and J usage is TRBJ2-7; TRBD2 agrees at 14 bases. Germline assignment: CDR1 SGHAT and CDR2 FQNNGV. J gave up 2 bases and V 5 bases, and 14 bases lay outside the gene matches. This CDR3 is built from 19 residues. The CDR3 DNA sequence: TGTGCCAGCAGCCAGATACGACTAGCGGGAGGGCCTCGAACCTACGAGCAGTACTTC. Encoded protein: CASSQIRLAGGPRTYEQYF.

The V gene is TRBV24-1, the J gene TRBJ2-4; D is uncertain. V was shortened by 4 bases and J by 1 base, with 4 bases between the two germline ends. Germline lookup yields CDR1 KGHDR and CDR2 SFDVKD. The CDR3 is 13 amino acids. DNA for the CDR3: TGTGCCACCAGTGACAGTGCCAAAAACATTCAGTACTTC. This sequence encodes CATSDSAKNIQYF.

A remark on this clone: At one end the junction does not follow the germline gene, possibly because of a read error. The chain employs TRBV6-1 and TRBJ1-5, with no clear D. This CDR3 spans 15 amino acids. The germline gives CDR1 MNHNS, CDR2 SASEGT. Here the CDR3 reads CASREQFYSNQPQHF. The DNA of the CDR3 is TGTGCCAGCCGTGAACAGTTTTATAGCAATCAGCCCCAGCATTTT.

This clone was detected only once. This chain connects TRBV18 to TRBJ1-2; D is unresolved. This CDR3 region has 17 residues. CDR1 KGHSH and CDR2 LQKENI come from the germline V gene. Deletions cut 3 bases from V and 1 base from J, with 18 bases between. This CDR3 is CASSPPGSYQDNYGYTF. In DNA, the CDR3 is TGTGCCAGCTCACCCCCCGGGAGCTACCAGGATAACTATGGCTACACCTTC. Looking up the rest from reference TRBV18 and TRBJ1-2 gives the full variable domain: NAGVMQNPRHLVRRRGQEARLRCSPMKGHSHVYWYRQLPEEGLKFMVYLQKENIIDESGMPKERFSAEFPKEGPSILRIQQVVRGDSAAYFCASSPPGSYQDNYGYTFGSGTRLTVV.

The chain combines TRBV5-5 with TRBJ1-3; perhaps TRBD1 as D (5 bases). The V end was cut by 3 bases, the J end by 3 bases, with 13 bases between. The CDR3 covers 15 residues. The germline CDR1 and CDR2 sequences are SGHKS and YYEKEE (reference sequence). The CDR3 nucleotides are TGTGCCAGCAGCTCCCCAGGGCGAGGTGGAAACACCATATATTTT. It codes for CASSSPGRGGNTIYF.

V and J are TRBV6-5 and TRBJ2-3, with TRBD2 identical over 8 bases. This CDR3 region has 15 residues. Trimming removed 5 bases from V and 4 bases from J; junction bases left unmatched: 8. Germline V CDR1 and CDR2: MNHEY, SVGAGI. CDR3 DNA: TGTGCCAGCAGTCCAAGCGGGAGTCGCCCAGATACGCAGTATTTT. It specifies CASSPSGSRPDTQYF.

This clone showed up just once. This chain links TRBV28 with TRBJ1-2; the D is unclear. The CDR3 is 14 residues long. V was clipped by 7 bases and J by 9 bases, with 21 bases between them. Germline assignment: CDR1 MDHEN and CDR2 SYDVKM. DNA of the CDR3: TGTGCCAGCACCCTCGGAGGCCCCCTGAAACGCTACACCTTC. Its translation: CASTLGGPLKRYTF.

The chain links TRBV9 to TRBJ2-3; 11 bases are a match to TRBD2. V trimming: 1 base; J trimming: 3 bases; junction bases outside the gene matches: 1. The germline V gene has CDR1 SGDLS and CDR2 YYNGEE. This CDR3 has 15 amino acids. In DNA, the CDR3 is TGTGCCAGCAGCGTATCTAGCGGGAGGACAGATACGCAGTATTTT. This codes for CASSVSSGRTDTQYF.

The genes are TRBV2 and TRBJ2-7; D might be TRBD2 (5 bases). From germline, CDR1 is SNHLY and CDR2 FYNNEI. Trimming left V 6 bases short and J 5 bases short, with 11 bases between. This CDR3 is built from 12 residues. This CDR3 is CASRIGVNEQYF. In nucleotides, the CDR3 is TGTGCCAGCAGGATCGGGGTAAACGAGCAGTACTTC.

The chain combines TRBV18 with TRBJ1-5; 7 bases fit TRBD1. Per germline, CDR1 KGHSH and CDR2 LQKENI. V was pared by 5 bases and J by 1 base, with 5 bases of the junction left unmatched. The CDR3 totals 15 residues. In DNA, the CDR3 is TGTGCCAGCTCAGGACAGGTAGGGAGCAATCAGCCCCAGCATTTT. It codes for CASSGQVGSNQPQHF.

This chain links TRBV10-3 with TRBJ2-1, with 7 positions matching TRBD2. CDR3 length: 15 residues. With V trimmed by 2 bases and J by 7 bases, 8 bases remained unmatched. Germline V CDR1 and CDR2: ENHRY, SYGVKD. The chain's CDR3 is CAISEPAGERNEQFF. The CDR3 coding sequence is TGTGCCATCAGTGAGCCGGCGGGAGAGCGAAATGAGCAGTTCTTC.

This chain connects TRBV6-6 to TRBJ1-5; D call uncertain. Germline loops: CDR1 MNHNY, CDR2 SVGAGI (reference sequence). The CDR3 is made up of 13 amino acids. V dropped 5 bases and J dropped 4 bases, with 9 bases sitting between them. Here the CDR3 reads CASSRDMNQPQHF. Written as DNA, the CDR3 is TGTGCCAGCAGTAGAGATATGAATCAGCCCCAGCATTTT.

In its sample, this clone was seen once. The chain uses TRBV6-1 and TRBJ2-5, with 7 bases matching TRBD1. The CDR3 covers 15 residues. V shed 0 bases, J shed 4 bases, and the junction held 5 bases outside the gene matches. The germline gives CDR1 MNHNS, CDR2 SASEGT. The CDR3 loop reads CASSEAGQGVETQYF. CDR3 nucleotides: TGTGCCAGCAGTGAAGCCGGCCAGGGGGTAGAGACCCAGTACTTC.

CDR3 amino acids: CATSGGLRVGEQFF. The CDR3, as DNA: TGTGCCACCAGTGGAGGGCTTAGGGTTGGTGAGCAGTTCTTC. The chain links TRBV24-1 to TRBJ2-1; D might be TRBD2 (5 bases). The CDR3 has 14 amino acids. Trimming pared 5 bases from V and 9 bases from J, leaving 16 bases between. Per germline, CDR1 KGHDR and CDR2 SFDVKD.

The chain couples TRBV18 to TRBJ1-1; a weak D match, TRBD1 (6 bases). V shed 4 bases and J shed 11 bases, with 29 bases lying between them. Germline loops: CDR1 KGHSH, CDR2 LQKENI. The CDR3 has 17 amino acids. CDR3 in amino acids: CASSRLSERGLGARAFF. The CDR3 DNA follows: TGTGCCAGCTCACGCCTTAGTGAGAGAGGCCTGGGGGCGCGGGCTTTCTTT.